The entry that follows covers one TCR beta chain sequence. Clones were read by immunoSEQ multiplex PCR, and TCRdb kept only the in-frame ones, dropping some. The data contain more than 200,000 clones, about 87% of them singletons. CDR1 is LGHNA and CDR2 is YSLEER in the germline V gene. J was trimmed by 8 bases and V by 1 base; bases with no gene match: 5. This CDR3 contains 15 residues. The record originates from a study of blood T cell repertoires in COVID-19. At the level of the study: COVID-19 samples collected from the United States, Italy and Spain covered acute and convalescent phases. Nucleic acid was either cDNA or gDNA, and it came from T cells, B-cell-depleted T cells, or PBMCs.

Seattle participants joined during active infection and were tracked over time. The TCR was taken from a woman aged 25 to 39 with COVID-19, enrolled during active disease. The V and J genes are TRBV4-3 and TRBJ2-1, with 10 bases identical to TRBD2. Sequenced input: peripheral blood. The CDR3 sequence is CASSQGASGSDEQFF. Written as DNA, the CDR3 is TGCGCCAGCAGCCAAGGGGCTAGCGGGAGCGATGAGCAGTTCTTC.